Described below is a single TCR beta chain sequence and its context. Its recognized antigen is unknown. At one of its ends the junction is not consistent with the germline gene, which may arise from a read error. Each clonotype received, on average, approximately 9.9x coverage in deep resolution sequencing performed on a MiSeq, where the target depth lay between 1 in 1 million and 1 in 200,000 T cells. The immunoSEQ hsTCRB Kit was used to generate the TCR beta libraries. Per the source publication's procedure: ImmunoSEQ Data Assistant and ImmunoSEQ Analyzer were used for data analysis, and V, D and J genes were assigned according to IMGT definitions. Clonality, which ranges from 0 to 1, was calculated by subtracting the normalized Shannon entropy of productive rearrangement frequencies from one. Only overrepresented clonotypes making up at least 0.05% of the repertoire of each patient were included in the public clonotype analysis. About a dozen age-matched healthy donor repertoires from immuneACCESS served as clonality controls. TCRdb carries this immuneACCESS record with in-frame sequences only. Its versions omit some clonotypes, under half of them owing to an unresolved V gene in the studies checked, with the rest unexplained. V, J and clone size are those of that table, while D and trimming were read from the DNA. The table for this sample lists 90,000 to 100,000 clones; approximately 82% of them were counted only once. Jointly, the top ten make up around 30% of the sample.

These data come from a study of cytotoxic CD8 clonotypes in ibrutinib-treated CLL (dated by TCRdb to about 2021). Regarding the complete study: The cohort included approximately 15 treatment-naive and eleven to twelve relapsed/refractory patients; 17 to 18 were IGHV unmutated. On average, each sample had approximately 260,000 productive templates and 96,000 or so productive rearrangements. Patients were still on ibrutinib when every remission and progressive disease sample was collected. Partial responses were observed in about 25 patients and complete responses in 2; after a median follow-up of 68 months, remission was maintained in around 14 patients and progression was observed in about twelve. Response samples were obtained after a median of around 11 months of treatment, with a range of roughly 6 to 40 months. Cryopreserved peripheral blood mononuclear cells were obtained before treatment, at response, and at either sustained remission or disease progression. Longitudinal samples were available for about 30% of the 86 trial participants.

The germline V gene (reference sequence) provides CDR1 SSHAT and CDR2 FNYEAQ. The CDR3 contains 16 residues, cysteine and phenylalanine counted. Kept here is only the CDR3 DNA, which spans 48 bases and is read in frame from base 1. Results and caveats for the whole study, not just this receptor: At ibrutinib response clonality went up, during sustained remission it held steady, and at progression it dropped back toward baseline. Public clonotypes were rare and either shrank or stayed stable during treatment, and the rise in clonality at ibrutinib response reflected expansion of private clonotypes. At baseline, clonality was higher than in age-matched healthy donors and showed a strong correlation with circulating CD8+ T-cell counts. Sampling times were not matched between patients in sustained remission and patients whose disease was progressing, and lymph node repertoires were not examined.

The time point label corresponds to: about 11 months on ibrutinib. For TCR beta library preparation, about 2 micrograms of genomic DNA was extracted from cryopreserved PBMCs. Longitudinal blood samples from CLL patients receiving ibrutinib monotherapy were subjected to high-throughput TCR beta sequencing. The patients took part in an open-label, single-center phase 2 trial of ibrutinib monotherapy. The chain is assembled from TRBV7-7 and TRBJ2-3; the D gene remains uncertain. This sequence originates from a human donor with chronic lymphocytic leukemia. The source material was PBMCs, sampled after 12 months of ibrutinib treatment. The nucleotide sequence reads as follows: TGTGCTAGCAGCTTTGGGGTCGGGTCTAGCACAGATACGCAGTATTTT. This encodes CASSFGVGSSTDTQYF.